Given below is one T cell receptor (beta chain) in context. The data were obtained in a study of T cells in Graves' hyperthyroidism and ophthalmopathy. It was considered stable Graves' hyperthyroidism when ophthalmopathy did not progress within 18 months. Diagnoses were established using clinical symptoms, serum thyroxine and TRAb, thyroid ultrasound and orbital computed tomography. Amplified regions were TCR beta CDR3 sequences from RNA transcripts. RT-PCR in the first round (using the HTBI primer set) targeted the TCR CDR3. Each CDR3 protein is one row after TCRdb ran MiXCR on the multiplex PCR reads. The sample yields approximately 600,000 distinct CDR3 sequences, around 15% seen once. Germline values: CDR1 SGHTS, CDR2 YDEGEE. CDR3 length equals 12 residues. V dropped 1 base and J dropped 10 bases, with 11 bases sitting between them.

The sequence came from a woman aged 25 to 39 with Graves' hyperthyroidism. The rearrangement links TRBV5-8 to TRBJ1-1, with D uncertain. Sample: blood. CDR3 DNA: TGTGCCAGCAGCTTGTATCGTTATAGAGCTTTCTTT. This codes for CASSLYRYRAFF. The full variable domain, completed using reference TRBV5-8 and TRBJ1-1, is EAGVTQSPTHLIKTRGQQATLRCSPISGHTSVYWYQQALGLGLQFLLWYDEGEERNRGNFPPRFSGRQFPNYSSELNVNALELEDSALYLCASSLYRYRAFFGQGTRLTVV.